This paragraph covers one T cell receptor beta chain sequence. The V gene end was trimmed by 0 bases and the J gene end by 4 bases; junction bases not matched to a gene: 5. The CDR3 extends over 15 amino acids. The germline V gene has CDR1 SGHNT and CDR2 YYREEE (reference sequence). Assay used: immunoSEQ multiplex PCR; TCRdb lists only in-frame clones, some missing. The sample shows approximately 150,000 clones, roughly 89% of them seen only once. The record originates from a study of blood T cell repertoires in COVID-19. Input material: peripheral blood. The clonotype was recovered from a human donor in a cohort sampled during active COVID-19. The chain recombines TRBV5-4 with TRBJ2-3; TRBD1 aligns across 7 bases. CDR3 protein: CASSLDRGPADTQYF. The CDR3 DNA follows: TGTGCCAGCAGCTTGGACAGGGGACCTGCAGATACGCAGTATTTT.